A single T cell receptor (beta chain) is shown here with its context. Its antigen is unidentified. Generated by immunoSEQ multiplex PCR, the TCRdb table keeps only in-frame clones and is missing some. The sample consists of approximately 140,000 clones, roughly 90% of them appearing once. This record comes from a study of T cell responses to AZD1222 COVID-19 vaccine. About the study: Analyses pooled second doses at about 4 or about 12 weeks.

The CDR3 extends over 15 amino acids. Trimming took 1 base from V and 0 from J, leaving 9 bases between them. Per the germline V gene, CDR1 is SGHRS and CDR2 is YFSETQ. Study findings and constraints: Repertoires in all cases were sampled only once the peak T cell response had passed. Females outnumbered males among donors, who were mostly white British; clonal diversity was possibly underestimated. Spike-specific TCR breadth and depth rose after two AZD1222 doses.

This specimen consisted of peripheral blood, obtained on day 0 of AZD1222 vaccination. The V gene is TRBV5-1, the J gene TRBJ2-3, with D possibly matching TRBD2 (5 bases). The clonotype comes from an adult in good health. The CDR3, as DNA: TGCGCCAGCAGCTTGTCTCTAGCTAGCACAGATACGCAGTATTTT. Translation: CASSLSLASTDTQYF. Filled out from reference TRBV5-1 and TRBJ2-3, the complete variable domain reads KAGVTQTPRYLIKTRGQQVTLSCSPISGHRSVSWYQQTPGQGLQFLFEYFSETQRNKGNFPGRFSGRQFSNSRSEMNVSTLELGDSALYLCASSLSLASTDTQYFGPGTRLTVL.